The 13 T cell receptor beta chains given below trace back to one sample, sequenced in a study of blood T cell repertoires in COVID-19. Clones were sequenced by immunoSEQ multiplex PCR, and TCRdb holds only the in-frame ones, with some missing. The sample holds under 250,000 clones; roughly 83% are singletons and the top ten take about 5.4%. Sequenced material: peripheral blood. The receptors stem from an elderly woman with COVID-19, enrolled during active disease.

V gene TRBV4-2 combines with J gene TRBJ2-2; the D is unclear. The CDR3 is 13 residues long. Trimming pared 0 bases from V and 5 bases from J, leaving 4 bases between. Germline CDR1 reads LGHNA; CDR2 reads YNFKEQ. CDR3 in DNA: TGTGCCAGCAGCCAAGATTCAACCGGGGAGCTGTTTTTT. It codes for CASSQDSTGELFF.

This rearrangement joins TRBV19 to TRBJ2-6, with D uncertain. Germline V CDR1 and CDR2: LNHDA, SQIVND (reference sequence). CDR3 size: 13 residues. V lost 8 bases to trimming and J lost 4 bases, with 9 bases between them. CDR3 in DNA: TGTGCCAGTGGCCCTTGGGGGGCCAACGTCCTGACTTTC. It is translated as CASGPWGANVLTF. The full variable domain, with the rest looked up from reference TRBV19 and TRBJ2-6, is DGGITQSPKYLFRKEGQNVTLSCEQNLNHDAMYWYRQDPGQGLRLIYYSQIVNDFQKGDIAEGYSVSREKKESFPLTVTSAQKNPTAFYLCASGPWGANVLTFGAGSRLTVL.

This sequence joins TRBV7-3 and TRBJ1-4; 10 bases are shared with TRBD1. The germline CDR1 and CDR2 sequences are SGHTA and FQGTGA. V lost 5 bases to trimming and J lost 5 bases; unmatched junction nucleotides: 5. The CDR3 sequence is 15 residues long. CDR3 protein: CASSMTGGPNEKLFF. The CDR3 region has the DNA TGTGCCAGCAGCATGACAGGGGGCCCCAATGAAAAACTGTTTTTT.

V usage is TRBV6-2 or TRBV6-3 and J usage is TRBJ1-1, with D tentatively TRBD1 (5 bases). The CDR3 runs 15 residues. Trimming cost V 5 bases and J 0 bases, with 13 bases left between them. Germline values: CDR1 MNHEY, CDR2 SVGEGT. The CDR3 DNA follows: TGTGCCAGCAGTCGCGAAACAGGCATGAACACTGAAGCTTTCTTT. This gives the protein CASSRETGMNTEAFF.

DNA for the CDR3: TGTGCCAGCAGCCCAGTAGCGGGCAGGATAGAGACCCAGTACTTC. Its translation is CASSPVAGRIETQYF. The rearrangement uses TRBV4-2 and TRBJ2-5, with 7 bases that match TRBD2. From germline, CDR1 is LGHNA and CDR2 YNFKEQ. The CDR3 is 15 residues long. V lost 4 bases to trimming and J lost 4 bases; unmatched junction nucleotides: 9.

The rearrangement joins TRBV4-1 to TRBJ2-3; 13 nucleotides match TRBD2. CDR3 length: 16 residues. Per germline, CDR1 MGHRA and CDR2 YSYEKL. With V trimmed by 3 bases and J by 5 bases, 5 bases remained unmatched. The CDR3 sequence is CASSQALAGGRDTQYF. In DNA form, the CDR3 reads TGCGCCAGCAGCCAGGCACTAGCGGGGGGGAGAGATACGCAGTATTTT.

V usage is TRBV5-1 and J usage is TRBJ1-6; D is undetermined. The CDR3 has 15 amino acids. CDR1 is SGHRS, CDR2 YFSETQ, per germline. Trimming stripped 0 bases from V and 8 bases from J, with 12 bases between. The CDR3 here is CASSLVPLLDSPLHF. In DNA form, the CDR3 reads TGCGCCAGCAGCTTGGTGCCATTATTAGATTCACCCCTCCACTTT.

This sequence joins TRBV6-5 and TRBJ1-1; D may be TRBD1 (5 bases). This CDR3 is built from 14 residues. V shed 6 bases and J shed 6 bases, with 17 bases lying between them. Germline V CDR1 and CDR2: MNHEY, SVGAGI. CDR3 sequence reads: CASSDLMGGAEAFF. In DNA form, the CDR3 reads TGTGCCAGCAGCGACCTTATGGGGGGAGCTGAAGCTTTCTTT.

V gene TRBV19 combines with J gene TRBJ1-2, with D possibly matching TRBD1 (5 bases). Germline-derived CDR1 and CDR2 are LNHDA and SQIVND (reference sequence). This CDR3 contains 15 residues. V lost 5 bases and J 4 bases, leaving 17 bases between the germline ends. Here the CDR3 reads CASSPGLPRLYGYTF. CDR3 bases: TGTGCCAGTAGTCCGGGACTCCCAAGACTCTATGGCTACACCTTC.

This chain links TRBV18 with TRBJ2-7; the match to TRBD2 covers 9 bases. CDR1 and CDR2 from the germline V gene are KGHSH and LQKENI. The J segment lost 4 bases and the V segment lost 2 bases, leaving 3 bases of the junction unmatched. CDR3 length equals 14 residues. CDR3 DNA: TGTGCCAGCTCACCAAGCGGGGGGTCGTACGAGCAGTACGTC. Amino acid sequence: CASSPSGGSYEQYV.

The table lists this clone with a count of one. The rearrangement uses TRBV24-1 and TRBJ1-5, with D maybe TRBD1 (6 bases). Trimming stripped 9 bases from V and 2 bases from J, with 10 bases between. The CDR3 is 13 amino acids. Germline V lookup: CDR1 KGHDR, CDR2 SFDVKD. In DNA form, the CDR3 reads TGTGCCACCTCTAACAGGGGCAATCAGCCCCAGCATTTT. Protein sequence: CATSNRGNQPQHF.

The J gene is TRBJ2-3, the V gene TRBV5-1; D is undetermined. CDR1 and CDR2 (germline): SGHRS, YFSETQ. Trimming cost V 6 bases and J 2 bases, with 10 bases left between them. This CDR3 has 13 amino acids. The CDR3 reads CASTRGNTDTQYF. The CDR3 DNA reads as TGCGCCAGCACCCGAGGTAACACAGATACGCAGTATTTT.

The gene calls are TRBV4-2 and TRBJ2-1; TRBD2 aligns across 10 bases. Germline CDR1 reads LGHNA; CDR2 reads YNFKEQ. J lost 8 bases, V lost 0 bases, and 10 bases had no gene match. The CDR3 covers 17 residues. Here the CDR3 reads CASSQEGPAGGPYEQFF. The CDR3 DNA reads TGTGCCAGCAGCCAAGAAGGGCCAGCGGGGGGGCCCTATGAGCAGTTCTTC.